The rows below give T cell receptor beta chains drawn from one sample of a study of early T cells in non-severe SARS-CoV-2 infection. TCRdb independently ran MiXCR on the 5' RACE reads; one entry per CDR3 protein. The sample lists around 71,000 distinct CDR3 sequences; roughly 10% were seen once. This sample comprised whole blood, obtained at baseline. The source of these receptors is an adult who was a healthcare worker with PCR-confirmed SARS-CoV-2 infection or an uninfected control (not recorded which). Both conserved end residues are part of each CDR3. The D gene is left open where the match is weak. Clone size is stated in some rows and not others, as once, few, many or a class when expanded.

V	J	size	D	DNA	CDR3
TRBV7-9	TRBJ2-1	few	NA	TGTGCCAGCACCCAAGGTGGGAGGAATGAGCAGTTCTTC	CASTQGGRNEQFF
TRBV7-2	TRBJ2-1	few	NA	TGTGCCAGCAGCTTCTCTCGGGAGCGTTACAATGAGCAGTTCTTC	CASSFSRERYNEQFF
TRBV5-1	TRBJ2-7	few	TRBD1	TGCGCCAGCAGCTTATGGACAGGGGCCCGCGAGCAGTACTTC	CASSLWTGAREQYF
TRBV27	TRBJ2-1	many	NA	TGTGCCAGCAGTCTAAGTCGACTTGGGAGTGAGCAGTTCTTC	CASSLSRLGSEQFF
TRBV7-2	TRBJ2-3	few	NA	TGTGCCAGCAGCTTAAGTTTTACAGATACGCAGTATTTT	CASSLSFTDTQYF
TRBV24-1	TRBJ2-1	few	NA	TGTGCCACCAGTGACCCCAGGGGTTCCTACAATGAGCAGTTCTTC	CATSDPRGSYNEQFF
TRBV7-2	TRBJ1-1	many	NA	TGTGCCAGCAGCTTAGCCCCTCGGGGGGGAAGAACTGAAGCTTTCTTT	CASSLAPRGGRTEAFF
TRBV5-1	TRBJ2-2	many	NA	TGCGCCAGCAGCTTGGCGAACCTCCGGGTCAACACCGGGGAGCTGTTTTTT	CASSLANLRVNTGELFF
TRBV12-3/TRBV12-4	TRBJ2-7	NA	TRBD2	TGTGCCAGCAGTTTAGCACTCGGGCGGGGGAACTACGAGCAGTACTTC	CASSLALGRGNYEQYF
TRBV9	TRBJ1-2	few	TRBD1	TGTGCCAGCAGACAGGGGGCGAGAGGTGGCTACACCTTC	CASRQGARGGYTF
TRBV12-3/TRBV12-4	TRBJ1-4	many	TRBD1	TGTGCCAGCAGTTTTCGGACAGGGGTTTCTTCGGAAAAACTGTTTTTT	CASSFRTGVSSEKLFF
TRBV6-1	TRBJ2-2	many	NA	TGTGCCAGCCGAGGACTTCTCGGGGACACCGGGGAGCTGTTTTTT	CASRGLLGDTGELFF
TRBV7-6	TRBJ2-1	few	NA	TGTGCCAGCAGCTTAGGGGGCGGACGGTACAATGAGCAGTTCTTC	CASSLGGGRYNEQFF
TRBV3-1	TRBJ2-7	NA	NA	TGTGCCAGCAGCCAAGTCGTGGGGGTTGGCGAGCAGTACTTC	CASSQVVGVGEQYF
TRBV2	TRBJ2-2	NA	NA	TGTGCCAGCAGTGTTGGACAAAACACCGGGGAGCTGTTTTTT	CASSVGQNTGELFF
TRBV28	TRBJ1-1	NA	TRBD1	TGTGCCAGCAGGGGGACAGGTCGCGCTGAAGCTTTCTTT	CASRGTGRAEAFF
TRBV6-2/TRBV6-3	TRBJ2-3	many	NA	TGTGCCAGCAGTTTTCAGGTTATTTCAGATACGCAGTATTTT	CASSFQVISDTQYF
TRBV7-2	TRBJ2-5	NA	NA	TGTGCCAGCAGCATCGCAGAGACCCAGTACTTC	CASSIAETQYF
TRBV25-1	TRBJ2-1	few	TRBD2	TGTGCCAGCAGTGCGACTAGCGGGAGGCGGCCTGGCAATGAGCAGTTCTTC	CASSATSGRRPGNEQFF
TRBV30	TRBJ1-1	NA	NA	TGTGCCTGGAGTGGGTGGTCCGACACTGAAGCTTTCTTT	CAWSGWSDTEAFF
TRBV7-2	TRBJ2-2	many	TRBD1	TGTGCCAGCAGTAGACAGGGGACCGGGGAGCTGTTTTTT	CASSRQGTGELFF
TRBV28	TRBJ2-2	few	NA	TGTGCCAGCAGTTTAGGGGGAGCGATTACCGGGGAGCTGTTTTTT	CASSLGGAITGELFF
TRBV6-2/TRBV6-3	TRBJ1-6	NA	TRBD1	TGTGCCAGCAGTTCGGGACAGACCGTTGGGAATTCACCCCTCCACTTT	CASSSGQTVGNSPLHF
TRBV7-2	TRBJ1-2	NA	TRBD1	TGTGTCAGCAGCTTAGTGTCGGGACAGGGATTGAGCTATGGCTACACCTTC	CVSSLVSGQGLSYGYTF
TRBV14	TRBJ2-1	few	TRBD2	TGTGCCAGCAGCCAATTCAGCGGGAGGAGGGATGAGCAGTTCTTC	CASSQFSGRRDEQFF
TRBV7-2	TRBJ2-7	many	NA	TGTGCCAGCAGCTTAGTCTTCCAGGGGCGCTACGAGCAGTACTTC	CASSLVFQGRYEQYF
TRBV28	TRBJ2-7	few	NA	TGTGCCAGCAGTTCCCCCCCCGTGGGTGAGCAGTACTTC	CASSSPPVGEQYF
TRBV12-5	TRBJ2-5	many	NA	TGTGCTAGTGGTTTAACCGCCGGAGAGACCCAGTACTTC	CASGLTAGETQYF
TRBV20-1	TRBJ1-1	NA	NA	TGCAGTGCTAAAATCGGGGTCTTGGAAGCTTTCTTT	CSAKIGVLEAFF
TRBV25-1	TRBJ2-1	NA	TRBD2	TGTGCCAGCAGTGTCAATAGCGGGATAGGTGAGCAGTTCTTC	CASSVNSGIGEQFF
TRBV11-2	TRBJ1-4	many	NA	TGTGCCAGCAGCCCCATCGGCCGGAATGAAAAACTGTTTTTT	CASSPIGRNEKLFF
TRBV24-1	TRBJ2-7	few	NA	TGTGCCACCCTAACAGGGAGATCCTACGAGCAGTACTTC	CATLTGRSYEQYF
TRBV6-6	TRBJ2-2	few	NA	TGTGCCAGCAGCCCCCTTCGACTGAACACCGGGGAGCTGTTTTTT	CASSPLRLNTGELFF
TRBV28	TRBJ1-1	many	TRBD1	TGTGCCAGCACCTATAACGGACAGGGGGCAATTGAAGCTTTCTTT	CASTYNGQGAIEAFF
TRBV29-1	TRBJ2-1	NA	TRBD1	TGCAGCGTTGACTACCCTCCAGGGGGCGGGCAGTTCTTC	CSVDYPPGGGQFF
TRBV11-3	TRBJ2-7	many	NA	TGTGCCAGCAGCTTAGGAGGCAACACCTACGAGCAGTACTTC	CASSLGGNTYEQYF
TRBV24-1	TRBJ2-1	few	NA	TGTGCCACCAGTGCTCCGGGCGATTCCTACAATGAGCAGTTCTTC	CATSAPGDSYNEQFF
TRBV19	TRBJ2-2	many	NA	TGTGCCACGACGGACACAAACACCGGGGAGCTGTTTTTT	CATTDTNTGELFF
TRBV3-1	TRBJ1-2	NA	NA	TGTGCCAGCAGCCAAAGAGCGGGGGGAAGCTATGGCTACACCTTC	CASSQRAGGSYGYTF
TRBV7-2	TRBJ2-5	many	TRBD1	TGTGCCAGCAGCTTGGACAGGGGGCGCGGGTACCAAGAGACCCAGTACTTC	CASSLDRGRGYQETQYF
TRBV29-1	TRBJ2-5	many	NA	TGCAGCGTTGGGGGACGGACACAAGAGACCCAGTACTTC	CSVGGRTQETQYF
TRBV5-4	TRBJ2-1	many	TRBD2	TGTGCCAGCAGCTTGGTAGGACTAGCGGGAGTCGAGCAGTTCTTC	CASSLVGLAGVEQFF
TRBV27	TRBJ1-1	many	TRBD1	TGTGCCAGCACTCCTACCCTCACAGGGGGGTGGTGGACTGAAGCTTTCTTT	CASTPTLTGGWWTEAFF
TRBV20-1	TRBJ2-1	NA	TRBD2	TGCAGTGCGAGAACTAGCGGGGTTTACAATGAGCAGTTCTTC	CSARTSGVYNEQFF
TRBV12-3/TRBV12-4	TRBJ2-6	NA	NA	TGTGCCAGCAGCCTCCGGTTTCTCGGGGGCGGTGGGGCCAACGTCCTGACTTTC	CASSLRFLGGGGANVLTF
TRBV3-2	TRBJ2-5	many	NA	TGTGCCAGCAGCCAGACCCAAGGACCAGTCGGGGAGACCCAGTACTTC	CASSQTQGPVGETQYF
TRBV29-1	TRBJ2-5	many	TRBD2	TGCAGCGTGTTGACAGCGGGACGGGTAGAGACCCAGTACTTC	CSVLTAGRVETQYF
TRBV4-3	TRBJ2-7	few	TRBD1	TGCGCCAGCAGCCAAGATGTGGCAGGGGGCGCGTACGAGCAGTACTTC	CASSQDVAGGAYEQYF
TRBV14	TRBJ1-2	NA	NA	TGTGCCAGCAGCCAGACTAACTATGGCTACACCTTC	CASSQTNYGYTF
TRBV6-6	TRBJ2-2	NA	NA	TGTGCCAGCAGTTGGTCAGGGGTCACCGGGGAGCTGTTTTTT	CASSWSGVTGELFF
TRBV9	TRBJ2-2	NA	NA	TGTGCCAGCAGCCCCCGGCACACCGGGGAGCTGTTTTTT	CASSPRHTGELFF
TRBV28	TRBJ1-5	few	TRBD1	TGTGCCAGCGCGACAGGGGGTGGCAATCAGCCCCAGCATTTT	CASATGGGNQPQHF
TRBV29-1	TRBJ1-1	few	NA	TGCAGCGGCGGGACACTCAACACTGAAGCTTTCTTT	CSGGTLNTEAFF
TRBV7-2	TRBJ2-7	few	NA	TGTGCCAGCAGCCCAGAGGACAGCGAACTTTCCTACGAGCAGTACTTC	CASSPEDSELSYEQYF
TRBV29-1	TRBJ2-5	many	TRBD2	TGCAGCGTTAAGACTAGCGGGAGGTCCCACGGGACCCAGTACTTC	CSVKTSGRSHGTQYF
TRBV7-9	TRBJ2-1	many	NA	TGTGCCAGCAGGCGGGATACGCTCTCCTACAATGAGCAGTTCTTC	CASRRDTLSYNEQFF
TRBV28	TRBJ2-1	many	TRBD2	TGTGCCAGCAGCGTCCTAGCGGGAGCCTACAATGAGCAGTTCTTC	CASSVLAGAYNEQFF
TRBV6-5	TRBJ2-1	many	TRBD2	TGTGCCAGCATCCTCAGGGCGGGTCTAGCGGCAAAGCAGTTCTTC	CASILRAGLAAKQFF
TRBV28	TRBJ2-4	many	NA	TGTGCCAGCAGTTCTCCAGTTGGGAGAACGGGCAAAAACATTCAGTACTTC	CASSSPVGRTGKNIQYF